A selection of T cell receptor beta chains follows, all from one sample in a study of blood T cell repertoires in COVID-19. Clones were read by immunoSEQ multiplex PCR, and TCRdb kept only the in-frame ones, dropping some. The data show 100,000 to 150,000 clones, 80% to 85% seen once. Sequencing input: peripheral blood. Receptors were obtained from a woman younger than 45 who had recovered from COVID-19. Both conserved end residues are part of each CDR3. The D gene is left open where the match is weak. Clone size appears in some rows only: once, few, many, or a class for an expanded clone.

J gene | clone size | D gene | V gene | CDR3 DNA | CDR3 protein
TRBJ1-2 | NA | TRBD1 | TRBV5-8 | TGTGCCAGCGGGGACAGGCCCTTCTATGGCTACACCTTC | CASGDRPFYGYTF
TRBJ1-1 | NA | NA | TRBV7-8 | TGTGCCAGCAGCTCAGGTCGGATGAGGAACACTGAAGCTTTCTTT | CASSSGRMRNTEAFF
TRBJ1-5 | NA | NA | TRBV27 | TGTGCCAGCAGTTTAGACGGGAATCAGCCCCAGCATTTT | CASSLDGNQPQHF
TRBJ1-1 | NA | NA | TRBV11-2 | TGTGCCAGCAGCTTAGAATCGAGGAACACTGAAGCTTTCTTT | CASSLESRNTEAFF
TRBJ1-1 | NA | NA | TRBV12-5 | TGTGCTAGTGGTTCTCCCCGGGCTGAAGCTTTCTTT | CASGSPRAEAFF
TRBJ2-7 | NA | TRBD2 | TRBV5-1 | TGCGCCAGCAGCTTGGCGGGGGGTCTCGAGCAGTACTTC | CASSLAGGLEQYF
TRBJ1-6 | NA | TRBD1 | TRBV7-9 | TGTGCCAGCACCAAGGGACAGGGCTCTTCACCCCTCCACTTT | CASTKGQGSSPLHF
TRBJ1-4 | NA | TRBD1 | TRBV2 | TGTGCCAGCAGTGGACAGGGGAAGGAAAAACTGTTTTTT | CASSGQGKEKLFF
TRBJ1-1 | NA | TRBD1 | TRBV5-4 | TGTGCCAGCAGCCTTTACGACAGGGAGGCTTTTGAAGCTTTCTTT | CASSLYDREAFEAFF
TRBJ1-5 | NA | NA | TRBV4-2 | TGTGCCAGCAGCCAAGTGAGGCAGAGCAATCAGCCCCAGCATTTT | CASSQVRQSNQPQHF
TRBJ2-7 | NA | NA | TRBV18 | TGTGCCAGCTCACCCGGAGGGACCTCCTACGAGCAGTACTTC | CASSPGGTSYEQYF
TRBJ1-1 | once | TRBD1 | TRBV18 | TGTGCCAGCTCATGGGACAGCATAAACACTGAAGCTTTCTTT | CASSWDSINTEAFF
TRBJ2-5 | NA | TRBD2 | TRBV6-5 | TGTGCCAGCAGTTACTATGCTAGCGGGGCCCCAGGTACCCAGTACTTC | CASSYYASGAPGTQYF
TRBJ2-5 | few | TRBD1 | TRBV18 | TGTGCCAGCTCCCGAGACAGGGAAGGTGCGGAGACCCAGTACTTC | CASSRDREGAETQYF
TRBJ2-1 | NA | NA | TRBV3-1/TRBV3-2 | TGTGCCAGCAGCCAAGCGAGCCTCCCACAGGCCTTTTACAATGAGCAGTTCTTC | CASSQASLPQAFYNEQFF
TRBJ1-1 | NA | TRBD1 | TRBV4-1 | TGCGCCAGCAGCCAAGCCGACAGGGGGCGCCTGGAAGCTTTCTTT | CASSQADRGRLEAFF
TRBJ2-1 | NA | TRBD2 | TRBV6-1 | TGTGCCAGCGCTAGCGGGGTGAACAATGAGCAGTTCTTC | CASASGVNNEQFF
TRBJ2-7 | once | TRBD1 | TRBV16 | TGTGCCAGCAGCCCGAACGACAGGGGGAGCGAGCAGTACTTC | CASSPNDRGSEQYF
TRBJ2-7 | NA | NA | TRBV24-1 | TGTGCCGATCTGGTCGGGGGACTCTCCTACGAGCAGTACTTC | CADLVGGLSYEQYF
TRBJ2-2 | NA | TRBD2 | TRBV30 | TGTGCCTGGAGTGCGGGGACTAAGGTCCCCGGGGAGCTGTTTTTT | CAWSAGTKVPGELFF
TRBJ1-1 | NA | TRBD1 | TRBV3-1/TRBV3-2 | TGTGCCAGCAGCCACGCCGGACAGGTTAACACTGAAGCTTTCTTT | CASSHAGQVNTEAFF
TRBJ2-7 | NA | NA | TRBV29-1 | TGCAGCGTTGAAGCGAAAGGGGTCTACCCTTCATTCTCCTACGAGCAGTACTTC | CSVEAKGVYPSFSYEQYF
TRBJ2-1 | NA | NA | TRBV29-1 | TGCAGCGTTGAAGATCTTAGCTCCTACAATGAGCAGTTCTTC | CSVEDLSSYNEQFF
TRBJ2-5 | NA | TRBD2 | TRBV11-2 | TGTGCCAGCAGCCGGCAGACTAGCGAATTGGAGACCCAGTACTTC | CASSRQTSELETQYF
TRBJ1-1 | NA | TRBD1 | TRBV19 | TGTGCCAGTAGTTCCTCCGGGACAGGGGGGAGGACTGAAGCTTTCTTT | CASSSSGTGGRTEAFF
TRBJ2-2 | NA | NA | TRBV6-5 | TGTGCCAGCAGTTACTCGTCGGAGGCCGGGGAGCTGTTTTTT | CASSYSSEAGELFF
TRBJ2-7 | NA | TRBD2 | TRBV28 | TGTGCCAGCAGCCTACCGGGACTAGCGGGGGGCCGTAACTACGAGCAGTACTTC | CASSLPGLAGGRNYEQYF
TRBJ1-5 | once | TRBD1 | TRBV7-8 | TGTGCCAGCAGCACCCTCGGGACAGGGAACGAAATGGGCAATCAGCCCCAGCATTTT | CASSTLGTGNEMGNQPQHF
TRBJ2-7 | NA | NA | TRBV29-1 | TGCAGCGTTAGGGGAAGCTCCTACGAGCAGTACTTC | CSVRGSSYEQYF
TRBJ1-6 | NA | TRBD1 | TRBV10-3 | TGTGCCATCAGTCAGGACAGGGTCAATTCACCCCTCCACTTT | CAISQDRVNSPLHF
TRBJ2-2 | NA | NA | TRBV5-8 | TGTGCCAGCAGCTTGATGCGCGGGGACACCGGGGAGCTGTTTTTT | CASSLMRGDTGELFF
TRBJ1-6 | NA | NA | TRBV5-1 | TGCGCCAGCAGCTTGGGAGGCAGAAGTAATTCACCCCTCCACTTT | CASSLGGRSNSPLHF
TRBJ1-2 | NA | TRBD1 | TRBV27 | TGTGCCAGCAGTTTATCGGGGGACAGGGTATTTCGTGGCTACACCTTC | CASSLSGDRVFRGYTF
TRBJ2-1 | NA | TRBD2 | TRBV6-5 | TGTGCCAGCAGAAACGGACTAGCGGGATACAATGAGCAGTTCTTC | CASRNGLAGYNEQFF
TRBJ2-3 | NA | NA | TRBV27 | TGTGCCAGCAGTTACCGAGCTAGCACAGATACGCAGTATTTT | CASSYRASTDTQYF
TRBJ1-5 | NA | NA | TRBV6-5 | TGTGCCAGCAGCCGCAGGGATAGGGGCAATCAGCCCCAGCATTTT | CASSRRDRGNQPQHF
TRBJ1-1 | few | NA | TRBV18 | TGTGCCAGCTCACCGCCAGGTGGAAGCACTGAAGCTTTCTTT | CASSPPGGSTEAFF
TRBJ2-5 | NA | TRBD1 | TRBV5-6 | TGTGCCAGCAGCTTAATTGGACAGGGGGCCCAGGAGACCCAGTACTTC | CASSLIGQGAQETQYF
TRBJ2-1 | NA | TRBD2 | TRBV15 | TGTGCCACCAGCAGCTGGAAAAAGCGGGAGGGCCTCTACAATGAGCAGTTCTTC | CATSSWKKREGLYNEQFF
TRBJ2-1 | NA | NA | TRBV12-3/TRBV12-4 | TGTGCCAGCAGCCTCCGCGGCGATGAGCAGTTCTTC | CASSLRGDEQFF
TRBJ1-2 | NA | NA | TRBV19 | TGTGCCAGTAGTATCGGTGTGGAGACTCTCTATGGCTACACCTTC | CASSIGVETLYGYTF
TRBJ1-4 | NA | TRBD1 | TRBV18 | TGTGCCAGCTCACCACCCAAAGGGGGCAACCTGGGGACTAATGAAAAACTGTTTTTT | CASSPPKGGNLGTNEKLFF